This TCR beta chain emerged from a study of shared clonotypes between healthy human individuals. The study's findings and limits: It was the non-shared clonotypes that had lower generation probabilities than clonotypes shared by all four donors.

Here immunoSEQ multiplex PCR was the method, and the copy in TCRdb shows in-frame clones only, minus some. The sample contains around 1.1 million clones, approximately 80% of which appear only once. About this clone: The antigen remains undetermined. The same CDR3 also results from other DNA sequences found in this sample.

CDR1 MDHEN and CDR2 SYDVKM come from the germline V gene. The CDR3 spans 13 residues. The V and J ends lost 1 base and 1 base respectively, with 4 bases between them. The sequence came from a man between 18 and 29 years old in good health. Some clones in this sample may be carry-over from other donors' samples. Sequenced: memory CD4+ T cells from PBMCs. Noted subset: CD45RA-negative fraction. This rearrangement joins TRBV28 to TRBJ1-2; D unresolved. This chain's CDR3 is CASSLSRNYGYTF. In DNA, the CDR3 is TGTGCCAGCAGTTTATCCCGTAACTATGGCTACACCTTC.